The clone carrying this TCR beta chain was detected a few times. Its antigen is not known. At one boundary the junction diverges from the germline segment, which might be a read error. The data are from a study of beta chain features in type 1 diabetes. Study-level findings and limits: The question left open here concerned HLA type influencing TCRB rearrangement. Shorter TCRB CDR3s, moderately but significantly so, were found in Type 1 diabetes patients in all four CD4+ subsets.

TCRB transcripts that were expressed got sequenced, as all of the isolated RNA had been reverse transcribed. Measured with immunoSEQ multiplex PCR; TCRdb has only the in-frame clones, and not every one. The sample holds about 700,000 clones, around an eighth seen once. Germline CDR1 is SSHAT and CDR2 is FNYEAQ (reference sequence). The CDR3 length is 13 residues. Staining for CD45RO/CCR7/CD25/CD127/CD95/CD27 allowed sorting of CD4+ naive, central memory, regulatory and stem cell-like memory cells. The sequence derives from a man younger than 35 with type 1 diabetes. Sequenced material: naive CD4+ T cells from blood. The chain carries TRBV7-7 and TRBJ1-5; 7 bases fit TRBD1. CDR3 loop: CASRGQAYQPQHF. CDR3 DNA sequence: TGTGCTAGCAGAGGACAGGCCTATCAGCCCCAGCATTTT.